This passage covers 9 T cell receptor beta chains from one sample sequenced in a study of T cells in Graves' hyperthyroidism and ophthalmopathy. Regions amplified from RNA transcripts were the TCR beta CDR3 regions. An initial round of RT-PCR targeting the TCR CDR3 relied on the HTBI primer set. TCRdb called the multiplex PCR reads again in MiXCR, with one record for every CDR3 protein. The sample holds fewer than 600,000 distinct CDR3 sequences, 14% seen once. Source material: blood. The receptors were gathered from a woman aged 35 to 49 with Graves' hyperthyroidism.

This clonotype was observed many times. This CDR3 reads CASSWGMGQRSNTEAFF. DNA for the CDR3: TGTGCCAGCAGTTGGGGTATGGGACAAAGGTCGAACACTGAAGCTTTCTTT. The chain combines TRBV5-5 with TRBJ1-1, with D perhaps matching TRBD1 (6 bases). V was shortened by 5 bases and J by 1 base, with 21 bases between the two germline ends. The CDR3 has 17 residues. CDR1 is SGHKS, CDR2 YYEKEE, per germline (reference sequence).

There are a few counts of this clonotype. The genes are TRBV29-1 and TRBJ1-1; D call uncertain. Trimming stripped 7 bases from V and 1 base from J, with 13 bases between. The CDR3 extends over 13 amino acids. The germline gives CDR1 SQVTM, CDR2 ANQGSEA. This chain's CDR3 is CSAPAPANTEAFF. CDR3 DNA sequence: TGCAGCGCTCCCGCCCCAGCGAACACTGAAGCTTTCTTT.

This clonotype appeared a few times. This chain uses TRBV29-1 with TRBJ2-6; D unclear. Between the trimmed V and J ends, which lost 5 bases and 0 bases, there was a span of 5 bases. Germline V gene sequence: CDR1 SQVTM, CDR2 ANQGSEA. This CDR3 spans 13 amino acids. CDR3 DNA sequence: TGCAGCGTTTTGACCTCTGGGGCCAACGTCCTGACTTTC. Translated: CSVLTSGANVLTF.

The genes are TRBV19 and TRBJ1-5, with unresolved D. Germline CDR1 and CDR2: LNHDA and SQIVND (reference sequence). The CDR3 runs 15 residues. The ends were cut back, 1 base at V and 0 bases at J, with 7 bases in the middle. Here the CDR3 DNA reads TGTGCCAGTAGTATAGTGGCCTATAGCAATCAGCCCCAGCATTTT. This sequence encodes CASSIVAYSNQPQHF.

This clonotype was recorded at least ten times. This sequence joins TRBV7-9 and TRBJ2-2; D remains ambiguous. The CDR3 spans 14 residues. V lost 5 bases and J lost 4, with 11 bases in between. Germline lookup yields CDR1 SEHNR and CDR2 FQNEAQ (reference sequence). The CDR3 nucleotides are TGTGCCAGCAGCCCCTCATTATTCACCGGGGAGCTGTTTTTT. Translated, it gives CASSPSLFTGELFF. Variable domain in full (rest from reference TRBV7-9 and TRBJ2-2): DTGVSQNPRHKITKRGQNVTFRCDPISEHNRLYWYRQTLGQGPEFLTYFQNEAQLEKSRLLSDRFSAERPKGSFSTLEIQRTEQGDSAMYLCASSPSLFTGELFFGEGSRLTVL.

About this clonotype itself: Just one base apart from a much larger clone, this may be a read error. The CDR3 coding sequence is TGCGCCAGCAGCGGGCATCTGGGACAGGGGGCTGGTGGCTACACCTTC. It translates to CASSGHLGQGAGGYTF. V and J are TRBV5-1 and TRBJ1-2; 12 bases fit TRBD1. The ends lost 4 bases at V and 7 bases at J; junction bases unmatched: 11. The CDR3 runs to 16 residues. Germline CDR1 SGHRS, CDR2 YFSETQ.

This clonotype was seen many times. The J gene is TRBJ2-7, the V gene TRBV2, with a tentative D call TRBD2 (5 bases). The CDR3 runs to 14 residues. With 2 bases removed from V and 4 bases from J, the gap between germline ends came to 12 bases. In germline, CDR1 is SNHLY, CDR2 FYNNEI. The CDR3 DNA reads as TGTGCCAGCAGTGAACTCGGACTGTGGTACGAGCAGTACTTC. It is translated as CASSELGLWYEQYF.

This clonotype has ten or more counts. The genes are TRBV2 and TRBJ2-2; tentatively, D is TRBD1 (5 bases). Per the germline V gene, CDR1 is SNHLY and CDR2 is FYNNEI. This CDR3 is built from 13 residues. V lost 6 bases and J 7 bases, leaving 12 bases between the germline ends. The CDR3 nucleotides are TGTGCCAGCAGGGGCAGGGAAAACGGGGAGCTGTTTTTT. Translating it yields CASRGRENGELFF.

There are many counts of this clonotype. The rearrangement joins TRBV5-1 to TRBJ2-2; 11 bases match TRBD2. V lost 4 bases and J lost 3; bases outside the gene matches: 5. Germline V lookup: CDR1 SGHRS, CDR2 YFSETQ. The CDR3 sequence is 16 residues long. The CDR3 protein is CASSLLAGGYTGELFF. The CDR3 DNA reads as TGCGCCAGCAGCCTCCTAGCGGGAGGATACACCGGGGAGCTGTTTTTT.